The 19 T cell receptor beta chains given below trace back to one sample, sequenced in a study of PD-1 blockade in classical Hodgkin lymphoma. TCRdb's copy holds only in-frame clones and misses some; the assay was immunoSEQ multiplex PCR. This sample has under 15,000 clones; around 83% occur once, and the top ten carry under 30%. Every single patient, without exception, relapsed after autologous stem cell transplantation, and brentuximab vedotin exposure varied. Sequenced material: peripheral blood mononuclear cells (PBMCs), taken at baseline. The receptors come from a human donor with classical Hodgkin lymphoma.

The V gene is TRBV5-1, the J gene TRBJ1-1; TRBD1 might be the D (6 bases). Trimming removed 2 bases at V and 0 bases at J, with 17 bases between. CDR3 size: 17 residues. The V gene's germline CDR1 is SGHRS and CDR2 YFSETQ. The CDR3 DNA reads as TGCGCCAGCAGCTTTTATGTCTCGGGACAAATGAACACTGAAGCTTTCTTT. This translates into CASSFYVSGQMNTEAFF.

The chain joins TRBV15 to TRBJ2-2; a weak D match, TRBD1 (5 bases). CDR3 length: 17 residues. Trimming left V 0 bases short and J 3 bases short, with 14 bases between. CDR1 is LNHNV and CDR2 is YYDKDF in the germline V gene (reference sequence). The CDR3 reads CATSRDAGHGHTGELFF. The CDR3 DNA reads TGTGCCACCAGCAGAGATGCAGGACACGGTCACACCGGGGAGCTGTTTTTT.

This chain connects TRBV4-3 to TRBJ1-6; weak D call: TRBD1 (6 bases). Between the trimmed V and J ends, which lost 0 bases and 4 bases, there was a span of 13 bases. The CDR3 contains 17 residues. CDR1 LGHNA and CDR2 YSLEER come from the germline V gene. The CDR3 protein is CASSQDPGDLYNSPLHF. The DNA of the CDR3 is TGCGCCAGCAGCCAAGATCCAGGGGACCTTTATAATTCACCCCTCCACTTT.

J is TRBJ1-4 and V is TRBV28; D not resolved. The CDR3 runs 14 residues. The V gene lost 7 bases and the J gene lost 0 bases, with 9 bases spanning the gap. CDR1 and CDR2 from the germline V gene are MDHEN and SYDVKM. The DNA for the CDR3 is TGTGCCAGCACCTCAGGAGCAACTAATGAAAAACTGTTTTTT. Its translation is CASTSGATNEKLFF.

This clone showed up just a few times. V gene TRBV19 combines with J gene TRBJ2-1; 12 bases are a match to TRBD2. This CDR3 region has 14 residues. The germline CDR1 and CDR2 sequences are LNHDA and SQIVND (reference sequence). With 6 bases clipped from V and 9 bases from J, the junction kept 6 bases outside the gene matches. The CDR3 DNA follows: TGTGCCAGTAGAGAGCTAGCGGGAGGGCTTGAGCAGTTCTTC. Amino acids: CASRELAGGLEQFF. Using reference TRBV19 and TRBJ2-1 for the parts outside the CDR3, the full variable domain is DGGITQSPKYLFRKEGQNVTLSCEQNLNHDAMYWYRQDPGQGLRLIYYSQIVNDFQKGDIAEGYSVSREKKESFPLTVTSAQKNPTAFYLCASRELAGGLEQFFGPGTRLTVL.

V usage is TRBV7-8 and J usage is TRBJ2-7; D gene uncertain. V was cut by 7 bases and J by 5 bases, with 21 bases left in between. Per germline, CDR1 SGHVS and CDR2 FQNEAQ. This CDR3 is built from 15 residues. The CDR3 is CASTLYIDAHHEQYF. The DNA for the CDR3 is TGTGCCAGCACGCTTTATATCGATGCCCACCACGAGCAGTACTTC.

This sequence joins TRBV5-6 and TRBJ1-2; D remains ambiguous. The CDR3 covers 13 residues. Germline CDR1 and CDR2: SGHDT and YYEEEE. V gave up 0 bases and J gave up 7 bases, with 10 bases separating them. CDR3 sequence reads: CASSLGTGSGYTF. The CDR3 DNA sequence: TGTGCCAGCAGCTTGGGGACCGGGAGTGGCTACACCTTC.

The rearrangement uses TRBV5-6 and TRBJ2-3; D gene ambiguous. CDR1 SGHDT and CDR2 YYEEEE come from the germline V gene. This CDR3 comprises 14 residues. V shed 0 bases and J shed 5 bases, with 10 bases lying between them. This CDR3 is CASSLGLRGDTQYF. The CDR3 nucleotides read TGTGCCAGCAGCTTGGGGTTGCGAGGAGATACGCAGTATTTT.

J is TRBJ2-1 and V is TRBV6-4; 9 positions match TRBD2. The germline gives CDR1 MRHNA, CDR2 SNTAGT. V lost 6 bases to trimming and J lost 6 bases; unmatched junction nucleotides: 9. This CDR3 has 15 residues. The CDR3 sequence: CASSPIAGEGNEQFF. The CDR3 DNA reads as TGTGCCAGCAGCCCTATAGCGGGAGAAGGCAATGAGCAGTTCTTC.

The rearrangement uses TRBV27 and TRBJ1-2, with 10 bases fitting TRBD1. Germline CDR1 reads MNHEY; CDR2 reads SMNVEV (reference sequence). This CDR3 is built from 16 residues. J gave up 1 base and V 6 bases, and 8 bases lay outside the gene matches. The chain's CDR3 is CASRLLGQGGNYGYTF. CDR3 DNA sequence: TGTGCCAGCAGACTCCTCGGACAGGGGGGTAACTATGGCTACACCTTC.

This chain uses TRBV11-2 with TRBJ2-5; 7 nucleotides match TRBD2. Trimming at V came to 3 bases and at J to 4 bases, leaving 2 bases not matched to a gene. The CDR3 extends over 13 amino acids. Germline CDR1 is SGHAT and CDR2 is FQNNGV. In DNA form, the CDR3 reads TGTGCCAGCAGCTTTACGGGGGGAGAGACCCAGTACTTC. Translated, it gives CASSFTGGETQYF. Full variable domain (rest looked up from reference TRBV11-2 and TRBJ2-5): EAGVAQSPRYKIIEKRQSVAFWCNPISGHATLYWYQQILGQGPKLLIQFQNNGVVDDSQLPKDRFSAERLKGVDSTLKIQPAKLEDSAVYLCASSFTGGETQYFGPGTRLLVL.

J is TRBJ2-4 and V is TRBV10-3, with D possibly matching TRBD1 (6 bases). The CDR3 runs 12 residues. Per germline, CDR1 ENHRY and CDR2 SYGVKD. V lost 8 bases and J 7 bases, leaving 12 bases between the germline ends. The CDR3 loop is CAIGGTENIQYF. The DNA for the CDR3 is TGTGCCATCGGGGGCACGGAGAACATTCAGTACTTC.

The chain joins TRBV7-2 to TRBJ1-1; D may be TRBD1 (5 bases). Germline assignment: CDR1 SGHTA and CDR2 FQGNSA. The CDR3 runs 15 residues. V lost 1 base and J 3 bases, leaving 12 bases between the germline ends. As DNA, the CDR3 is TGTGCCAGCAGCTTAGTTTCAGGGTGGGACACTGAAGCTTTCTTT. Its translation: CASSLVSGWDTEAFF.

This clone was found a few times. The chain uses TRBV6-4 and TRBJ1-2; no firm D call. Germline CDR1 and CDR2: MRHNA and SNTAGT. V was pared by 6 bases and J by 7 bases, with 15 bases between. The CDR3 sequence is 13 residues long. CDR3 amino acids: CASSPEEGSGYTF. As DNA, the CDR3 is TGTGCCAGCAGCCCAGAGGAGGGTAGTGGCTACACCTTC.

In its sample, this clone was seen a few times. This chain uses TRBV7-6 with TRBJ1-2; 8 nucleotides match TRBD1. Trimming at V came to 4 bases and at J to 4 bases, leaving 2 bases not matched to a gene. Germline CDR1 is SGHVS and CDR2 is FNYEAQ. This CDR3 comprises 13 residues. The CDR3 coding sequence is TGTGCCAGCAGCTCTGACAGGGGCTATGGCTACACCTTC. The encoded protein is CASSSDRGYGYTF.

CDR3 bases: TGTGCCAGCAGATTACCGGGGGCGGGAGTCTACAATGAGCAGTTCTTC. This encodes CASRLPGAGVYNEQFF. The chain links TRBV28 to TRBJ2-1, with a tentative D call TRBD2 (7 bases). The ends were cut back, 6 bases at V and 3 bases at J, with 18 bases in the middle. Per the germline V gene, CDR1 is MDHEN and CDR2 is SYDVKM. The CDR3 runs to 16 residues.

The rearrangement uses TRBV2 and TRBJ2-7; 10 bases are a match to TRBD1. V lost 5 bases and J lost 4; bases outside the gene matches: 2. The CDR3 has 13 amino acids. Germline V CDR1 and CDR2: SNHLY, FYNNEI. The CDR3 loop reads CASSWTGGYEQYV. In nucleotides, the CDR3 is TGTGCCAGCAGTTGGACAGGGGGGTACGAGCAGTACGTC.

This sequence joins TRBV15 and TRBJ2-1; 8 nucleotides align to TRBD1. The germline V gene has CDR1 LNHNV and CDR2 YYDKDF (reference sequence). The CDR3 is 18 amino acids. V was clipped by 3 bases and J by 1 base; unmatched bases: 11. The CDR3 here is CATSRGTGRALSYNEQFF. CDR3 coding DNA: TGTGCCACCAGCAGGGGGACAGGCAGGGCCCTTTCCTACAATGAGCAGTTCTTC. The entire variable domain, with the rest obtained from reference TRBV15 and TRBJ2-1, is as follows: DAMVIQNPRYQVTQFGKPVTLSCSQTLNHNVMYWYQQKSSQAPKLLFHYYDKDFNNEADTPDNFQSRRPNTSFCFLDIRSPGLGDTAMYLCATSRGTGRALSYNEQFFGPGTRLTVL.

This clone was detected a few times. The CDR3: CASSVGPQGPGYTF. The CDR3 bases are TGTGCCAGCAGCGTAGGACCACAGGGCCCCGGCTACACCTTC. The V and J genes are TRBV9 and TRBJ1-2, with D possibly TRBD1 on 6 matching bases. This CDR3 is built from 14 residues. Germline assignment: CDR1 SGDLS and CDR2 YYNGEE. The germline V and J ends were trimmed by 0 bases and 8 bases, with 14 bases remaining between them.